This TCR beta chain derives from a study of regulatory T cells in long-lasting Graves disease. Notes on the study in general: Sample size was small, which may have lowered accuracy. Persistent Graves' cases showed lower TCR diversity than newly diagnosed cases.

In its sample, this clonotype was seen many times. Its target is not known. Time point specified: persistent/refractory GD, antithyroid drugs over 5 years with positive TRAb. Preparation of the TCR library used RNA extracted from PBMCs. This CDR3 contains 17 residues. J gave up 0 bases and V 5 bases, and 4 bases lay outside the gene matches. To make TCR beta libraries, researchers used iRepertoire HTBI primers and Arm-PCR of CDR3 regions. TCRdb analysed the multiplex PCR reads with MiXCR anew, one entry per CDR3 protein. The sample holds about 470,000 distinct CDR3 sequences, 20% to 25% seen once. The sequence came from a female donor with Graves disease. The source material was peripheral blood mononuclear cells (PBMCs), sampled when the disease was refractory, from a patient treated with antithyroid drugs. The rearrangement uses TRBV12-3 or TRBV12-4 and TRBJ2-6; TRBD1 aligns across 10 bases. The CDR3 DNA follows: TGTGCCAGCAGTCACGGGGACAGGGGCTCTGGGGCCAACGTCCTGACTTTC. As protein: CASSHGDRGSGANVLTF.